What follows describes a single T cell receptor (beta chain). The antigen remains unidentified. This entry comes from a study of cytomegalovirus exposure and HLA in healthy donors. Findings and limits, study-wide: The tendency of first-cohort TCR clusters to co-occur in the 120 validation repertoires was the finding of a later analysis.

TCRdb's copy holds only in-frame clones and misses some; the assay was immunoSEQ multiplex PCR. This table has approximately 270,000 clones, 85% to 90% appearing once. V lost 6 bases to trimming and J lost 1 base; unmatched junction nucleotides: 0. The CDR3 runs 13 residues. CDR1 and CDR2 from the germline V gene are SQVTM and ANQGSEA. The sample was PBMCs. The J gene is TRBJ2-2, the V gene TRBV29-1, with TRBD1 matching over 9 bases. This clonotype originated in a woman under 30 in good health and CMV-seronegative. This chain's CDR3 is CSVGQGNTGELFF. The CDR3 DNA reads TGCAGCGTGGGACAGGGGAACACCGGGGAGCTGTTTTTT.